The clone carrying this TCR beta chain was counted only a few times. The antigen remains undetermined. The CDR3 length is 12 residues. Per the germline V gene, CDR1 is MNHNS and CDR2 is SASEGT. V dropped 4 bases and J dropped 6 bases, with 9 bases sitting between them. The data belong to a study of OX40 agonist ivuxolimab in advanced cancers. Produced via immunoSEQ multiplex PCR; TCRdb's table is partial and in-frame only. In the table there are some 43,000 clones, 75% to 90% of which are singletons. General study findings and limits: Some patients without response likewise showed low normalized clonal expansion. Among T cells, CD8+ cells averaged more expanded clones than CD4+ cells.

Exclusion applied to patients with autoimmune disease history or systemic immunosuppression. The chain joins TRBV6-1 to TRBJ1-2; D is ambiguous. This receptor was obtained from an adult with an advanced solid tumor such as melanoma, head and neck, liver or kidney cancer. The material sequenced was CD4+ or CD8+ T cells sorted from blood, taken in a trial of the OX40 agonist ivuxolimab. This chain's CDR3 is CASSGHIDGYTF. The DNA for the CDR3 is TGTGCCAGCAGTGGTCACATCGATGGCTACACCTTC.